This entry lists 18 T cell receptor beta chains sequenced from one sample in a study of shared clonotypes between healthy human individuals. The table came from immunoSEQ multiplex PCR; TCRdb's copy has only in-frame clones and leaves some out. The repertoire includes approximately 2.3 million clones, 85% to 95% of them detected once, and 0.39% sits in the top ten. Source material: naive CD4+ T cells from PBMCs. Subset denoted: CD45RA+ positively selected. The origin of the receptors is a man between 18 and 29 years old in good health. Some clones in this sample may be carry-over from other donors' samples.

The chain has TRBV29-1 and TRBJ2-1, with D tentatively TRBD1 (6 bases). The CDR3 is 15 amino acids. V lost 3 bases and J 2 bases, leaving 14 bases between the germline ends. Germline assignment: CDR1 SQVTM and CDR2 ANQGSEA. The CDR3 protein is CSVDKGVGTYNEQFF. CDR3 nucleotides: TGCAGCGTTGATAAGGGGGTGGGAACCTACAATGAGCAGTTCTTC.

This chain's CDR3 is CASSVAGSPTQYF. The CDR3 bases are TGTGCCAGCAGCGTAGCGGGCTCCCCGACCCAGTACTTC. The chain joins TRBV9 to TRBJ2-5; D is undetermined. Between the trimmed V and J ends, which lost 0 bases and 7 bases, there was a span of 10 bases. Germline V CDR1 and CDR2: SGDLS, YYNGEE. This CDR3 has 13 amino acids.

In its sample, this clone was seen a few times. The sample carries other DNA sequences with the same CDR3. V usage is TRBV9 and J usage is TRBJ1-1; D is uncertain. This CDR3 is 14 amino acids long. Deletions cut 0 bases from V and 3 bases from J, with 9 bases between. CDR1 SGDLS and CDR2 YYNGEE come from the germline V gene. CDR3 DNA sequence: TGTGCCAGCAGCGTAGGGGGTGTGGACACTGAAGCTTTCTTT. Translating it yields CASSVGGVDTEAFF.

CDR3 region: CASSQRQETQYF. The DNA for the CDR3 is TGCGCCAGCAGCCAGCGTCAAGAGACCCAGTACTTC. The rearrangement uses TRBV5-1 and TRBJ2-5, with D unresolved. The ends were cut back, 4 bases at V and 2 bases at J, with 6 bases in the middle. The CDR3 has 12 residues. Germline V gene data show CDR1 as SGHRS and CDR2 as YFSETQ.

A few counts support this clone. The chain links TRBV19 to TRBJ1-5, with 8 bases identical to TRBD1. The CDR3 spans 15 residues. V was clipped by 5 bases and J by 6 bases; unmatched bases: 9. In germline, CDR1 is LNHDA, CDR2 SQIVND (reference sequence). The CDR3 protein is CASSDDRGPPQPQHF. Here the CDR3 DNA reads TGTGCCAGTAGTGACGACAGGGGTCCTCCTCAGCCCCAGCATTTT.

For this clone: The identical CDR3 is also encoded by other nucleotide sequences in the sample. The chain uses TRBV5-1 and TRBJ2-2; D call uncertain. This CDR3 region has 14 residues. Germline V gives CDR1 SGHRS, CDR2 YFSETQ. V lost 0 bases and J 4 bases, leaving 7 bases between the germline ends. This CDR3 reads CASSLGTGTGELFF. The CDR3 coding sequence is TGCGCCAGCAGCTTGGGTACGGGCACCGGGGAGCTGTTTTTT.

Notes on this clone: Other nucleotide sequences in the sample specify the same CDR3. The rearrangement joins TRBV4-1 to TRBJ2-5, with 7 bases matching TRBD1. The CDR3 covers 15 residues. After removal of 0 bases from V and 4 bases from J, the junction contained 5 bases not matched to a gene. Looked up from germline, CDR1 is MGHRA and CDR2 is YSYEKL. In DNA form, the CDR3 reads TGCGCCAGCAGCCAAGAAGGGGGCAAGGGAGAGACCCAGTACTTC. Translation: CASSQEGGKGETQYF.

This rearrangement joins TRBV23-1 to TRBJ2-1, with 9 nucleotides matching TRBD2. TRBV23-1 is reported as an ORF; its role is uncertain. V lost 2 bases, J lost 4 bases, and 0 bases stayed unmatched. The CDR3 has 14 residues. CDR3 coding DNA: TGCGCCAGCAGTCAACTAGCGGGATACAATGAGCAGTTCTTC. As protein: CASSQLAGYNEQFF.

CDR3 nucleotide sequence: TGTGCCATCAAGGAAGGGGGCTACGAGCAGTACTTC. It translates to CAIKEGGYEQYF. The J gene is TRBJ2-5, the V gene TRBV10-3; possible D gene TRBD1, 6 bases. The DNA end favors TRBJ2-7, so the J call may be wrong. The CDR3 consists of 12 residues. Germline-derived CDR1 and CDR2 are ENHRY and SYGVKD.

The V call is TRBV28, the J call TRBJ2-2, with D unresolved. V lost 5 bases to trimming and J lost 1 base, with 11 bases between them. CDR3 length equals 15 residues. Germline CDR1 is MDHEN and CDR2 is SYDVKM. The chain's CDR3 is CASSRGRKNTGELFF. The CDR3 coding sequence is TGTGCCAGCAGTCGCGGACGGAAGAACACCGGGGAGCTGTTTTTT.

The CDR3 spells CASSKGSRTRVQFF. The CDR3 nucleotides are TGTGCCAGCAGCAAAGGGTCGAGGACAAGGGTCCAGTTCTTC. V gene TRBV11-2 combines with J gene TRBJ2-1; possibly TRBD1 for D (5 bases). CDR1 is SGHAT and CDR2 is FQNNGV in the germline V gene. The CDR3 is 14 amino acids. Trimming stripped 5 bases from V and 13 bases from J, with 21 bases between.

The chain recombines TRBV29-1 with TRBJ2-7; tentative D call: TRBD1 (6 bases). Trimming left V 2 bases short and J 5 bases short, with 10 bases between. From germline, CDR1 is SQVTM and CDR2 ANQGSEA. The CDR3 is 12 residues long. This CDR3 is CSVEPGADEQYF. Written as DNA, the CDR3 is TGCAGCGTTGAACCAGGGGCGGACGAGCAGTACTTC.

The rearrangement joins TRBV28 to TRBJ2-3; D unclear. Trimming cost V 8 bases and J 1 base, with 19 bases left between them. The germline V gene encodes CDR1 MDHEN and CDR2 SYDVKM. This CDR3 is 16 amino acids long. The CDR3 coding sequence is TGTGCCAGCGCCACCTCATATAGCCCTGGCACAGATACGCAGTATTTT. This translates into CASATSYSPGTDTQYF.

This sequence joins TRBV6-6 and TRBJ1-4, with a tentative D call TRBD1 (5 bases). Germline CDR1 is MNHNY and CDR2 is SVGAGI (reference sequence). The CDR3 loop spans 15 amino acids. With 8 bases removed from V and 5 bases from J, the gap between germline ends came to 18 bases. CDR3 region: CASGSKTTGNEKLFF. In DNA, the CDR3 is TGTGCCAGCGGTTCCAAAACCACAGGAAATGAAAAACTGTTTTTT.

This CDR3 is CASTVQGGRNYGYTF. CDR3 in DNA: TGTGCCAGCACCGTACAGGGGGGGAGGAACTATGGCTACACCTTC. This sequence joins TRBV28 and TRBJ1-2; 8 bases match TRBD1. Trimming cost V 7 bases and J 2 bases; bases outside gene matches: 9. The CDR3 covers 15 residues. The germline V gene encodes CDR1 MDHEN and CDR2 SYDVKM.

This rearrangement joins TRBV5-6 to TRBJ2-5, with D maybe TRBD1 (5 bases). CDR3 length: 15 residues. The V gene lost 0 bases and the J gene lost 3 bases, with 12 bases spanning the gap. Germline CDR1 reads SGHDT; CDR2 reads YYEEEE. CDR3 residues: CASSLAVRVEETQYF. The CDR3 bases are TGTGCCAGCAGCTTGGCCGTCAGGGTAGAAGAGACCCAGTACTTC. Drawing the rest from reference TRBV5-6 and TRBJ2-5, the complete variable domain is DAGVTQSPTHLIKTRGQQVTLRCSPKSGHDTVSWYQQALGQGPQFIFQYYEEEERQRGNFPDRFSGHQFPNYSSELNVNALLLGDSALYLCASSLAVRVEETQYFGPGTRLLVL.

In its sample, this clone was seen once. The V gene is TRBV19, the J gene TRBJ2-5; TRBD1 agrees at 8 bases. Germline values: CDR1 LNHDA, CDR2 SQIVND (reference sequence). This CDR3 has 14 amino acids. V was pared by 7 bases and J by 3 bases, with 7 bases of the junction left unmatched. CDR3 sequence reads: CASNNQGAEETQYF. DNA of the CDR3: TGTGCCAGTAACAATCAGGGGGCCGAAGAGACCCAGTACTTC.

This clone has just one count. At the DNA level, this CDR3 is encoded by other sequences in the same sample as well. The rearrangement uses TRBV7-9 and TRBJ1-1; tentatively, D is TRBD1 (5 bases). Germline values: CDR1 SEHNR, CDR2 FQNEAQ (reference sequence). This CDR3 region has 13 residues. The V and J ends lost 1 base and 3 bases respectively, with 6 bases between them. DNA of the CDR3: TGTGCCAGCAGCTTAGTCAGGGACACTGAAGCTTTCTTT. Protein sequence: CASSLVRDTEAFF.